One and the same sample provided the 20 T cell receptor beta chains below, sequenced in a study of T cell responses to AZD1222 COVID-19 vaccine. Repertoires were generated with immunoSEQ multiplex PCR, while TCRdb's copy carries only in-frame clones and drops some. Of 150,000 to 200,000 clones listed, about 90% were seen once; the top ten hold about 6%. Sequenced material: peripheral blood, taken 28 days after the second AZD1222 dose. The source is an adult who received the AZD1222 COVID-19 vaccine.

V is TRBV28 and J is TRBJ1-1; no clear D gene. The CDR3 is 13 residues long. Germline CDR1 reads MDHEN; CDR2 reads SYDVKM. The germline V and J ends were trimmed by 3 bases and 0 bases, with 5 bases remaining between them. For the CDR3, the DNA is TGTGCCAGCAGTTTGGGCTTGAACACTGAAGCTTTCTTT. Residues: CASSLGLNTEAFF.

This clone has just a few counts. The chain links TRBV28 to TRBJ1-3; 11 nucleotides align to TRBD1. V lost 5 bases to trimming and J lost 2 bases; unmatched junction nucleotides: 5. Germline assignment: CDR1 MDHEN and CDR2 SYDVKM. The CDR3 has 16 amino acids. In DNA form, the CDR3 reads TGTGCCAGCAGTAGTCCGGGACAGGGGGCTGGAAACACCATATATTTT. It yields the protein CASSSPGQGAGNTIYF.

In this sample, this clone turned up once. The rearrangement links TRBV28 to TRBJ1-2, with 7 positions matching TRBD1. The CDR3 is made up of 17 amino acids. CDR1 MDHEN and CDR2 SYDVKM come from the germline V gene. J lost 4 bases, V lost 7 bases, and 18 bases had no gene match. CDR3 nucleotide sequence: TGTGCCAGCACCCCCCCCCGACAGGGCGTGGTACCCTATGGCTACACCTTC. Translation: CASTPPRQGVVPYGYTF.

The rearrangement joins TRBV19 to TRBJ2-7; 9 nucleotides align to TRBD1. This CDR3 is built from 14 residues. The germline V gene encodes CDR1 LNHDA and CDR2 SQIVND (reference sequence). Losses at the gene ends were 6 bases for V and 2 bases for J; bases not matched to a gene: 5. The CDR3 here is CASRPWTGAYEQYF. The CDR3 nucleotides read TGTGCCAGTAGGCCGTGGACAGGGGCCTACGAGCAGTACTTC.

The genes are TRBV7-8 and TRBJ2-7; tentative D call: TRBD2 (5 bases). Trimming left V 5 bases short and J 4 bases short, with 18 bases between. CDR1 SGHVS and CDR2 FQNEAQ come from the germline V gene. The CDR3 runs to 15 residues. The CDR3 sequence is CASSPTWGAIYEQYF. CDR3 sequence (DNA): TGTGCCAGCAGCCCCACGTGGGGAGCGATTTACGAGCAGTACTTC.

The chain links TRBV6-4 to TRBJ2-7, with unresolved D. This CDR3 contains 12 residues. CDR1 MRHNA and CDR2 SNTAGT come from the germline V gene. The V end lost 4 bases, the J end lost 3 bases, and 7 bases lay between the germline ends. CDR3 sequence (DNA): TGTGCCAGCAGTGCCCCCCGCTACGAGCAGTACTTC. Its translation: CASSAPRYEQYF.

The V gene is TRBV24-1, the J gene TRBJ1-5; unclear D gene. V gave up 3 bases and J gave up 0 bases, with 11 bases separating them. CDR1 is KGHDR, CDR2 SFDVKD, per germline. The CDR3 is 16 amino acids. The CDR3 protein is CATSDGPGYSNQPQHF. The DNA for the CDR3 is TGTGCCACCAGTGATGGGCCTGGGTATAGCAATCAGCCCCAGCATTTT.

This clone appeared once. The V and J genes are TRBV7-8 and TRBJ2-2; D possibly matches TRBD1 or TRBD2 (5 bases each). The CDR3 consists of 16 residues. The germline V gene encodes CDR1 SGHVS and CDR2 FQNEAQ. V was pared by 2 bases and J by 4 bases, with 14 bases between. The CDR3 DNA sequence: TGTGCCAGCAGCTTACGGCCAGGGAGAGGCACCGGGGAGCTGTTTTTT. Its protein is CASSLRPGRGTGELFF.

The chain recombines TRBV30 with TRBJ2-7; 13 bases map to TRBD2. J lost 7 bases, V lost 8 bases, and 14 bases had no gene match. In germline, CDR1 is GTSNPN, CDR2 SVGIG (reference sequence). CDR3 size: 15 residues. CDR3: CAGKRTSGGPTEQYF. The CDR3 DNA reads as TGTGCCGGGAAAAGGACTAGCGGGGGACCTACAGAGCAGTACTTC.

The chain recombines TRBV9 with TRBJ2-5; either TRBD1 or TRBD2 may fit D (5 bases each). CDR3 length: 15 residues. The ends were cut back, 3 bases at V and 2 bases at J, with 14 bases in the middle. Germline V gives CDR1 SGDLS, CDR2 YYNGEE. The DNA of the CDR3 is TGTGCCAGCAGCGCGAGGGGAACAGGTCAAGAGACCCAGTACTTC. Translated: CASSARGTGQETQYF.

The chain joins TRBV5-8 to TRBJ1-2, with D tentatively TRBD1 (5 bases). Germline CDR1 is SGHTS and CDR2 is YDEGEE. This CDR3 comprises 13 residues. V lost 6 bases to trimming and J lost 5 bases, with 14 bases between them. CDR3 protein: CASTNRGGYGYTF. The CDR3 DNA reads as TGTGCCAGCACCAACCGGGGGGGTTATGGCTACACCTTC.

J is TRBJ1-3 and V is TRBV7-9; D possibly corresponds to TRBD1 (6 bases). The V and J ends lost 6 bases and 4 bases respectively, with 16 bases between them. This CDR3 is 15 amino acids long. Germline V gene data show CDR1 as SEHNR and CDR2 as FQNEAQ (reference sequence). The CDR3 DNA follows: TGTGCCAGCAGTCTAGGACCGGGGACAGGAAACACCATATATTTT. This sequence encodes CASSLGPGTGNTIYF.

The V call is TRBV2, the J call TRBJ1-6, with D maybe TRBD1 (5 bases). Germline CDR1 and CDR2: SNHLY and FYNNEI. The CDR3 contains 16 residues. With 8 bases removed from V and 5 bases from J, the gap between germline ends came to 19 bases. The CDR3 DNA follows: TGTGCCAGCTCTAGAACAAGGGGACTAGATAATTCACCCCTCCACTTT. Its protein is CASSRTRGLDNSPLHF.

The chain employs TRBV24-1 and TRBJ2-1, with TRBD2 matching over 9 bases. The CDR3 runs to 14 residues. Unmatched junction bases numbered 5, after V lost 2 bases and J lost 10 bases. Germline CDR1 and CDR2: KGHDR and SFDVKD. CDR3 DNA: TGTGCCACCAGTGATTGGACTAGCGTCGGGGAGCAGTTCTTC. Its translation is CATSDWTSVGEQFF.

The J gene is TRBJ2-4, the V gene TRBV24-1; D uncertain. The CDR3 totals 13 residues. In germline, CDR1 is KGHDR, CDR2 SFDVKD. V lost 3 bases, J lost 1 base, and 3 bases lay in between. The CDR3 is CATSDPAKNIQYF. DNA of the CDR3: TGTGCCACCAGTGATCCCGCCAAAAACATTCAGTACTTC.

The chain employs TRBV7-9 and TRBJ1-6; a weak D match, TRBD1 (5 bases). The germline gives CDR1 SEHNR, CDR2 FQNEAQ (reference sequence). The CDR3 length is 16 residues. Trimming removed 2 bases at V and 7 bases at J, with 15 bases between. The CDR3 nucleotides read TGTGCCAGCAGCTTACGATGGGCGGACACAAATTCACCCCTCCACTTT. It encodes CASSLRWADTNSPLHF. Complete variable domain (other parts from reference TRBV7-9 and TRBJ1-6): DTGVSQNPRHKITKRGQNVTFRCDPISEHNRLYWYRQTLGQGPEFLTYFQNEAQLEKSRLLSDRFSAERPKGSFSTLEIQRTEQGDSAMYLCASSLRWADTNSPLHFGNGTRLTVT.

The rearrangement joins TRBV19 to TRBJ2-2, with 8 bases matching TRBD1. Unmatched junction bases numbered 7, after V lost 7 bases and J lost 3 bases. This CDR3 has 15 amino acids. CDR1 is LNHDA and CDR2 is SQIVND in the germline V gene (reference sequence). CDR3 DNA sequence: TGTGCCAGTACCCCAGGGGGCGTAGACACCGGGGAGCTGTTTTTT. This codes for CASTPGGVDTGELFF. Using reference TRBV19 and TRBJ2-2 for the parts outside the CDR3, the full variable domain is DGGITQSPKYLFRKEGQNVTLSCEQNLNHDAMYWYRQDPGQGLRLIYYSQIVNDFQKGDIAEGYSVSREKKESFPLTVTSAQKNPTAFYLCASTPGGVDTGELFFGEGSRLTVL.

The chain links TRBV28 to TRBJ1-2; D remains ambiguous. The V end was cut by 2 bases, the J end by 5 bases, with 15 bases between. The V gene's germline CDR1 is MDHEN and CDR2 SYDVKM. CDR3 size: 15 residues. The CDR3 sequence is CASSLSFAPVYGYTF. The CDR3 nucleotides are TGTGCCAGCAGTTTAAGCTTCGCACCAGTTTATGGCTACACCTTC.

This clone has only one observation. The chain recombines TRBV7-9 with TRBJ1-5, with D maybe TRBD1 (5 bases). The CDR3 has 15 amino acids. V gave up 1 base and J gave up 3 bases, with 10 bases separating them. Per the germline V gene, CDR1 is SEHNR and CDR2 is FQNEAQ (reference sequence). CDR3 in DNA: TGTGCCAGCAGCTTAGATACAGGACACAATCAGCCCCAGCATTTT. It encodes CASSLDTGHNQPQHF.

The chain employs TRBV5-1 and TRBJ1-5; TRBD1 might be the D (6 bases). In germline, CDR1 is SGHRS, CDR2 YFSETQ. V lost 4 bases, J lost 5 bases, and 13 bases lay in between. The CDR3 has 14 residues. In DNA, the CDR3 is TGCGCCAGCAGCCCCGCAGGGGCGGATCAGCCCCAGCATTTT. Amino acid sequence: CASSPAGADQPQHF. The variable domain in full, completed from reference TRBV5-1 and TRBJ1-5, reads KAGVTQTPRYLIKTRGQQVTLSCSPISGHRSVSWYQQTPGQGLQFLFEYFSETQRNKGNFPGRFSGRQFSNSRSEMNVSTLELGDSALYLCASSPAGADQPQHFGDGTRLSIL.